The 17 T cell receptor beta chains reported below all come from one sample, sequenced in a study of beta chain features in type 1 diabetes. The isolated RNA, all of it, was reverse transcribed, so expressed TCRB transcripts were what got sequenced. Libraries were prepared by immunoSEQ multiplex PCR; TCRdb keeps only in-frame clonotypes and omits some of them. Here the sample spans approximately 470,000 clones, about 29% being singletons. The sample consisted of naive CD4+ T cells from blood. These receptors were obtained from a man younger than 35 in good health.

The table lists this clone with a few counts. The sample has other DNA sequences that encode this CDR3 too. The chain employs TRBV30 and TRBJ2-2; D is unresolved. Germline V CDR1 and CDR2: GTSNPN, SVGIG (reference sequence). V was clipped by 4 bases and J by 1 base, with 4 bases between them. This CDR3 region has 12 residues. The CDR3 nucleotides are TGTGCCTGGACCCTGAACACCGGGGAGCTGTTTTTT. Encoded protein: CAWTLNTGELFF.

This clone appeared a few times. Other DNA variants within this sample encode the same CDR3. The chain links TRBV30 to TRBJ1-2, with D perhaps matching TRBD1 (5 bases). Germline V gene sequence: CDR1 GTSNPN, CDR2 SVGIG (reference sequence). CDR3 size: 12 residues. Deletions cut 0 bases from V and 4 bases from J, with 6 bases between. The CDR3 sequence: CAWSVDSYGYTF. The CDR3, as DNA: TGTGCCTGGAGTGTTGACAGCTATGGCTACACCTTC. The full variable domain, with the rest looked up from reference TRBV30 and TRBJ1-2, is SQTIHQWPATLVQPVGSPLSLECTVEGTSNPNLYWYRQAAGRGLQLLFYSVGIGQISSEVPQNLSASRPQDRQFILSSKKLLLSDSGFYLCAWSVDSYGYTFGSGTRLTVV.

The CDR3 sequence: CASSPEGQYGYTF. In DNA, the CDR3 is TGCGCCAGCAGCCCGGAGGGACAGTATGGCTACACCTTC. The chain has TRBV5-1 and TRBJ1-2; 7 bases agree with TRBD1. Trimming removed 4 bases from V and 5 bases from J; junction bases left unmatched: 5. The CDR3 has 13 amino acids. The germline V gene encodes CDR1 SGHRS and CDR2 YFSETQ.

The sample holds a few counts of this clone. The rearrangement uses TRBV30 and TRBJ2-3; possible D gene TRBD2, 6 bases. The germline V gene has CDR1 GTSNPN and CDR2 SVGIG (reference sequence). This CDR3 is 13 amino acids long. The ends were cut back, 4 bases at V and 2 bases at J, with 10 bases in the middle. CDR3 DNA sequence: TGTGCCTGGAACGAGCGGGTCACAGATACGCAGTATTTT. Its translation: CAWNERVTDTQYF. Full variable domain (rest looked up from reference TRBV30 and TRBJ2-3): SQTIHQWPATLVQPVGSPLSLECTVEGTSNPNLYWYRQAAGRGLQLLFYSVGIGQISSEVPQNLSASRPQDRQFILSSKKLLLSDSGFYLCAWNERVTDTQYFGPGTRLTVL.

In its sample, this clone was seen once. The rearrangement uses TRBV5-1 and TRBJ2-2; weak D call: TRBD2 (6 bases). CDR3 length: 15 amino acids. V lost 4 bases and J 2 bases, leaving 12 bases between the germline ends. Germline lookup yields CDR1 SGHRS and CDR2 YFSETQ. CDR3 in amino acids: CASSRRELNTGELFF. DNA for the CDR3: TGCGCCAGCAGCCGACGGGAGTTAAACACCGGGGAGCTGTTTTTT.

The chain links TRBV6-1 to TRBJ2-7; D call uncertain. CDR1 MNHNS and CDR2 SASEGT come from the germline V gene. V was shortened by 7 bases and J by 2 bases, with 15 bases between the two germline ends. The CDR3 loop spans 14 amino acids. The CDR3 nucleotides are TGTGCCAGCACCAAGCCCAGAGAGACCTACGAGCAGTACTTC. Protein product: CASTKPRETYEQYF.

This clone was seen a handful of times. The gene calls are TRBV9 and TRBJ2-1; tentatively, D is TRBD1 (6 bases). The V gene lost 3 bases and the J gene lost 6 bases, with 13 bases spanning the gap. Germline V gives CDR1 SGDLS, CDR2 YYNGEE. The CDR3 spans 14 residues. Written as DNA, the CDR3 is TGTGCCAGCAGCGCCAATACAGGGTCCAATGAGCAGTTCTTC. This sequence encodes CASSANTGSNEQFF.

The rearrangement uses TRBV29-1 and TRBJ2-1; 8 bases are shared with TRBD1. Germline V gene data show CDR1 as SQVTM and CDR2 as ANQGSEA. The CDR3 loop spans 12 amino acids. V shed 6 bases, J shed 8 bases, and the junction held 6 bases outside the gene matches. CDR3 DNA: TGCAGCGTATGGACAGGGTACGATGAGCAGTTCTTC. Translated, it gives CSVWTGYDEQFF.

This clone showed up just a few times. This rearrangement joins TRBV5-1 to TRBJ2-1; TRBD2 matches at 8 bases. Trimming cost V 0 bases and J 7 bases; bases outside gene matches: 9. The germline V gene encodes CDR1 SGHRS and CDR2 YFSETQ. CDR3 size: 16 residues. The CDR3 DNA sequence: TGCGCCAGCAGCTTGGTTCAGCGGGAGCTTTTGAATGAGCAGTTCTTC. This translates into CASSLVQRELLNEQFF.

In its sample, this clone was seen a few times. V usage is TRBV19 and J usage is TRBJ2-5; 8 positions match TRBD1. V shed 4 bases, J shed 5 bases, and the junction held 12 bases outside the gene matches. CDR3 length: 16 amino acids. CDR1 is LNHDA and CDR2 is SQIVND in the germline V gene (reference sequence). The CDR3 DNA reads as TGTGCCAGTAGTAGACGGACAGGGAGCGTACCGGAGACCCAGTACTTC. As protein: CASSRRTGSVPETQYF.

The chain is built from TRBV28 and TRBJ2-1; the D is unclear. V was pared by 6 bases and J by 5 bases, with 5 bases between. The CDR3 consists of 11 residues. Germline CDR1 is MDHEN and CDR2 is SYDVKM. CDR3 nucleotide sequence: TGTGCCAGCAGGGGAAACAATGAGCAGTTCTTC. Translating gives CASRGNNEQFF.

This clone was counted a few times. The same CDR3 also results from other DNA sequences found in this sample. The chain is built from TRBV29-1 and TRBJ2-2; TRBD2 is a possible D gene (5 bases). V was cut by 5 bases and J by 0 bases, with 10 bases left in between. The CDR3 has 14 residues. The germline gives CDR1 SQVTM, CDR2 ANQGSEA. DNA of the CDR3: TGCAGCGTTACGGGGAGCGCGAACACCGGGGAGCTGTTTTTT. Amino acids: CSVTGSANTGELFF.

This clone has a handful of counts. The gene calls are TRBV7-9 and TRBJ1-1; D might be TRBD1 (5 bases). CDR1 and CDR2 from the germline V gene are SEHNR and FQNEAQ (reference sequence). The germline V and J ends were trimmed by 3 bases and 1 base, with 12 bases remaining between them. The CDR3 length is 15 residues. CDR3 residues: CASSLGGLRNTEAFF. CDR3 coding DNA: TGTGCCAGCAGCTTGGGGGGACTTAGGAACACTGAAGCTTTCTTT.

This clone was observed a few times. This chain uses TRBV9 with TRBJ1-5; no firm D call. The germline V and J ends were trimmed by 4 bases and 7 bases, with 18 bases remaining between them. The CDR3 totals 15 residues. Germline V gene data show CDR1 as SGDLS and CDR2 as YYNGEE. The CDR3 nucleotides read TGTGCCAGCAGCTCAACCAGTTCTCAGACCCAGCCCCAGCATTTT. It translates to CASSSTSSQTQPQHF.

V and J are TRBV7-2 and TRBJ2-1; D uncertain. Between the trimmed V and J ends, which lost 1 base and 6 bases, there was a span of 13 bases. This CDR3 has 15 amino acids. Germline assignment: CDR1 SGHTA and CDR2 FQGNSA. CDR3 in DNA: TGTGCCAGCAGCTTAGTGGTCTCGCTGGGCAATGAGCAGTTCTTC. This encodes CASSLVVSLGNEQFF.

This clone has only a few counts. This CDR3 reads CASRKWAYEQYF. In nucleotides, the CDR3 is TGTGCCAGCAGGAAATGGGCCTACGAGCAGTACTTC. V usage is TRBV6-6 and J usage is TRBJ2-7; no definite D call. V was shortened by 6 bases and J by 2 bases, with 8 bases between the two germline ends. Germline loops: CDR1 MNHNY, CDR2 SVGAGI (reference sequence). The CDR3 spans 12 residues.

The gene calls are TRBV7-9 and TRBJ2-7; D not resolved. CDR1 and CDR2 from the germline V gene are SEHNR and FQNEAQ (reference sequence). V was shortened by 5 bases and J by 4 bases, with 18 bases between the two germline ends. CDR3 length: 15 amino acids. Here the CDR3 DNA reads TGTGCCAGCAGCGCCTTAGGAGCAGGCGCGTACGAGCAGTACTTC. It is translated as CASSALGAGAYEQYF.